This entry features one TCR beta chain sequence. Its antigen is undetermined. The data stem from a study of Ad26.COV2.S vaccination and SARS-CoV-2 variants. Points from the study as a whole: Comparable non-spike TCR breadth was observed in vaccine and placebo recipients. It is possible that the TCR breadth and depth analyses underestimated the total T cell responses. Placebo recipients had lower spike-specific TCR breadth than vaccine recipients.

V lost 8 bases, J lost 3 bases, and 9 bases lay in between. The CDR3 is 12 residues long. In germline, CDR1 is MDHEN, CDR2 SYDVKM. Documented treatment: around 19 received Ad26.COV2.S at low or high dose, single or two shots; about 5 received placebo; per-sample allocation not given. The samples were gathered on day 63 after the first injection of vaccine or placebo. TCRdb keeps only in-frame clones here, not all; method: immunoSEQ multiplex PCR. The sample consists of 350,000 to 400,000 clones, 80% to 90% of them appearing once. The TCR was taken from a person aged 18-65 years who received the Ad26.COV2.S COVID-19 vaccine or a placebo. Sequences were derived from peripheral blood, sampled in a trial of Ad26.COV2.S vaccine versus placebo. The chain has TRBV28 and TRBJ2-3; D might be TRBD1 (6 bases). CDR3 amino acids: CASGGWTDTQYF. As DNA, the CDR3 is TGTGCCAGCGGGGGCTGGACAGATACGCAGTATTTT.